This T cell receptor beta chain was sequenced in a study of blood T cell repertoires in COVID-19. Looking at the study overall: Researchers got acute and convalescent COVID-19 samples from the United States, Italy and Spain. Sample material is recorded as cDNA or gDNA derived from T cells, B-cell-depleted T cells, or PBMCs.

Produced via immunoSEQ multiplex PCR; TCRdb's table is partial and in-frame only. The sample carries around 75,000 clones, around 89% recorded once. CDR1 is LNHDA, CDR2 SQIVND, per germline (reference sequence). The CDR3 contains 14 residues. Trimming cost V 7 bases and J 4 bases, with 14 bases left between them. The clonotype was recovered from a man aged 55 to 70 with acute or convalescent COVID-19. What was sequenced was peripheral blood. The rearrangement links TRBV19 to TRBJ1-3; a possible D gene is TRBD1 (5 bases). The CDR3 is CASIPGLSGNTIYF. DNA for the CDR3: TGTGCCAGTATACCAGGGTTGTCCGGAAACACCATATATTTT.